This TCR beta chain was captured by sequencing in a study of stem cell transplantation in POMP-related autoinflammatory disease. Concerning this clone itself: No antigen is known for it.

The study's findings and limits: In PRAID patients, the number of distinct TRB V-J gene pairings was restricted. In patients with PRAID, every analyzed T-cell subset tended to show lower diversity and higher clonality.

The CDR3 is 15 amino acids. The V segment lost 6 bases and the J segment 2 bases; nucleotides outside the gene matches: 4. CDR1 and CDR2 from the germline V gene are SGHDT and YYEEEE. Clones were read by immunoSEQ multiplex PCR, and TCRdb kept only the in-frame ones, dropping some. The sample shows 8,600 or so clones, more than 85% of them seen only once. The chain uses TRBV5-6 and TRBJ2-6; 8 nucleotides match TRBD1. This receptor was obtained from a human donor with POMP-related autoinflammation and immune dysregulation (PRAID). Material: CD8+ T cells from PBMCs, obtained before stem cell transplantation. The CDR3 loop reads CASIPQGAGANVLTF. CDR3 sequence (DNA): TGTGCCAGCATACCACAGGGGGCTGGGGCCAACGTCCTGACTTTC.